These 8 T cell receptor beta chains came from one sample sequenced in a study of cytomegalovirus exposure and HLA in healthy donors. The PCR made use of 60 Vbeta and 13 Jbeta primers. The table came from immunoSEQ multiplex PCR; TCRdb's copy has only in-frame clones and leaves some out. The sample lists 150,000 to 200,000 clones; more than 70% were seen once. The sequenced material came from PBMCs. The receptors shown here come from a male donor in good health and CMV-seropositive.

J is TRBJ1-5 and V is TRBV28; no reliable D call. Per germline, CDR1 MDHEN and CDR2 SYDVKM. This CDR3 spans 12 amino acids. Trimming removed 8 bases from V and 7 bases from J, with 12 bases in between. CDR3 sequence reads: CASDGNGQPQHF. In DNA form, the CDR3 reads TGTGCCAGCGATGGAAACGGGCAGCCCCAGCATTTT.

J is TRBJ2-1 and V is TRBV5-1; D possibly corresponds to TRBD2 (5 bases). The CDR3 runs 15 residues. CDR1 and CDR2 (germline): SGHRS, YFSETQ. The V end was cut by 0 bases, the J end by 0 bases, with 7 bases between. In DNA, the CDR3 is TGCGCCAGCAGCTTGGACGGGAACTCCTACAATGAGCAGTTCTTC. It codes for CASSLDGNSYNEQFF.

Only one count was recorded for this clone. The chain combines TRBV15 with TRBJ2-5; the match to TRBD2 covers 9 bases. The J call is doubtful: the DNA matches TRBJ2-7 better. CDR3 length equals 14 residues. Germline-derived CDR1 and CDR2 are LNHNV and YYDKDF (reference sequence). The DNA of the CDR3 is TGTGCCACCCGAGAAGGACTAGCGACCTACGAGCAGTACTTC. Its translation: CATREGLATYEQYF.

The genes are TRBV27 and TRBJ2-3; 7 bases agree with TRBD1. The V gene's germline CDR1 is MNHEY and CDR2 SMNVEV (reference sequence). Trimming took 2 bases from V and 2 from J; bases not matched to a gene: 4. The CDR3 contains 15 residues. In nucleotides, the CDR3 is TGTGCCAGCAGTTTAGCTGGGACAGTCACAGATACGCAGTATTTT. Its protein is CASSLAGTVTDTQYF.

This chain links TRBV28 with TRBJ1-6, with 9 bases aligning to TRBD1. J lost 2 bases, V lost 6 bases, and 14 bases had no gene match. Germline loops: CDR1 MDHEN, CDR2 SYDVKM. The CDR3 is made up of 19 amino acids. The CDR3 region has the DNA TGTGCCAGCAGCCTTAACCGGGACAGGGAGATGACCTATAATTCACCCCTCCACTTT. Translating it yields CASSLNRDREMTYNSPLHF.

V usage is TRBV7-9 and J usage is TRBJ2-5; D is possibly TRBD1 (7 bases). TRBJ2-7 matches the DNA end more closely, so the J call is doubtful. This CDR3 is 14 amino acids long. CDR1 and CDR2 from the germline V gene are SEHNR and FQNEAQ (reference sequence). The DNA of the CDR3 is TGTGCCAGCAGCCCAGGGGGGACAGATTACGAGCAGTACTTC. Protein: CASSPGGTDYEQYF.

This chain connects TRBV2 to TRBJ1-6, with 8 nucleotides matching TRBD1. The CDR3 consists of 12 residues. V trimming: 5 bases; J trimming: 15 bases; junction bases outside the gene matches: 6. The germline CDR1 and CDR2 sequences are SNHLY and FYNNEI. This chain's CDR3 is CASSTDRGHLHF. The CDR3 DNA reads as TGTGCCAGCAGTACCGACAGGGGCCACCTCCACTTT. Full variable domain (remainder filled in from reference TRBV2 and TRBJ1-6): EPEVTQTPSHQVTQMGQEVILRCVPISNHLYFYWYRQILGQKVEFLVSFYNNEISEKSEIFDDQFSVERPDGSNFTLKIRSTKLEDSAMYFCASSTDRGHLHFGNGTRLTVT.

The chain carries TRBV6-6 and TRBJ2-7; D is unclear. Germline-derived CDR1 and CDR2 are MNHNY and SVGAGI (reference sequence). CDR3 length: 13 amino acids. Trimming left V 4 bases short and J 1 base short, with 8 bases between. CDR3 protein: CASSLQNSYEQYF. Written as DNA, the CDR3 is TGTGCCAGCAGTTTACAGAATTCCTACGAGCAGTACTTC.